This T cell receptor (beta chain) came from a study of T cells in Graves' hyperthyroidism and ophthalmopathy. The CDR3 is 14 amino acids. Looked up from germline, CDR1 is MNHEY and CDR2 is SMNVEV (reference sequence). Trimming stripped 3 bases from V and 0 bases from J, with 8 bases between. Amplified TCR beta CDR3 regions derived from RNA transcripts. HTBI primers were used for first-round RT-PCR of the TCR CDR3. Each CDR3 protein is one row after TCRdb ran MiXCR on the multiplex PCR reads. In the table there are a few hundred thousand distinct CDR3 sequences, around 14% of which are singletons. At least ten counts were recorded for this clonotype.

The gene calls are TRBV27 and TRBJ1-1; D ambiguous. The receptor comes from a woman between 18 and 30 years old with Graves' hyperthyroidism. The sample taken for sequencing was blood. The CDR3 nucleotides are TGTGCCAGCAGTTTGACTAACTTGAACACTGAAGCTTTCTTT. Its translation: CASSLTNLNTEAFF.